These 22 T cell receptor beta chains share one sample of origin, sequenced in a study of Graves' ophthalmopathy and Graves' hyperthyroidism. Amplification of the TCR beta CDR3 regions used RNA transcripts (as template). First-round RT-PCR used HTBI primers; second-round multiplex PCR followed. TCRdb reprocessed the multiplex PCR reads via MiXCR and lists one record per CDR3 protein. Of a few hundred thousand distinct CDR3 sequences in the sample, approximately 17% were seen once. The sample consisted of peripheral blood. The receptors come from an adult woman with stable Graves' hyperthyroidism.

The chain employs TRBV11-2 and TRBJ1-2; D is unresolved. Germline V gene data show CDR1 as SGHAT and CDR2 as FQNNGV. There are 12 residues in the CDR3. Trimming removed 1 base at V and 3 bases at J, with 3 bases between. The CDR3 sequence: CASSLGYYGYTF. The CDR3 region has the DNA TGTGCCAGCAGCTTAGGTTACTATGGCTACACCTTC.

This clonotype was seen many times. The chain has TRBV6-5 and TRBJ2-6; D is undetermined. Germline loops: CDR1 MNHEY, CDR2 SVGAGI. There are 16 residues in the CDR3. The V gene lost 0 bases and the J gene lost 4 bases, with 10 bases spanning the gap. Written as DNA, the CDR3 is TGTGCCAGCAGTTACTCGATAGGGCTCGGGGCCAACGTCCTGACTTTC. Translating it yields CASSYSIGLGANVLTF.

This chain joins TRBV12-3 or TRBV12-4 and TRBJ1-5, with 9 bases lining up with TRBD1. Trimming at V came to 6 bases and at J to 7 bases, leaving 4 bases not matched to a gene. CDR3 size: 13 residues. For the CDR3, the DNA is TGTGCCAGCAGGAGACAGGGGGGACAGCCCCAGCATTTT. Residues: CASRRQGGQPQHF.

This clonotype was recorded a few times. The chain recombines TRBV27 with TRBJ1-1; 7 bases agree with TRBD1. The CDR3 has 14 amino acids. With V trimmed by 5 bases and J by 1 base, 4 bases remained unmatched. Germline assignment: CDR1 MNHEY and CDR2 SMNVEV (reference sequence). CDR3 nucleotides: TGTGCCAGCAGTCCGGGACAGAAGAACACTGAAGCTTTCTTT. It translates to CASSPGQKNTEAFF.

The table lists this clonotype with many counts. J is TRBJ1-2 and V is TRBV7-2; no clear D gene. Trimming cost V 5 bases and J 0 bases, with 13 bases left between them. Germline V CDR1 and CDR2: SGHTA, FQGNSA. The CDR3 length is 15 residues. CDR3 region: CASSPTRLSNYGYTF. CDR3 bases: TGTGCCAGCAGCCCTACGAGGCTCTCTAACTATGGCTACACCTTC.

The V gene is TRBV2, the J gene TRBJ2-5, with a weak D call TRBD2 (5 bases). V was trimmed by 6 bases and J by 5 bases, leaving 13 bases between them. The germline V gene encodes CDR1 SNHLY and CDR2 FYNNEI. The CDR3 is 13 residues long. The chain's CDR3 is CASSRPDSETQYF. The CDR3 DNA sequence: TGTGCCAGCAGCCGGCCGGACTCGGAGACCCAGTACTTC.

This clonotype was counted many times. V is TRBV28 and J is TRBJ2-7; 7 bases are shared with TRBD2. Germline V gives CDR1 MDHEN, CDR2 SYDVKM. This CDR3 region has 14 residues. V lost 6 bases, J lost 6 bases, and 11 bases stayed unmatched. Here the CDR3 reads CASRGPGLHSEQYF. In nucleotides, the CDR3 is TGTGCCAGCAGGGGACCGGGACTACACAGCGAGCAGTACTTC.

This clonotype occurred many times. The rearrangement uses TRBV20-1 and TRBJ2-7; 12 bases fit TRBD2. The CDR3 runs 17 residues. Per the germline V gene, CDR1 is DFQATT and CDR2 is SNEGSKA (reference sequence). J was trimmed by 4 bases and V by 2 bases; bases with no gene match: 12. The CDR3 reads CSARLQASGRAGYEQYF. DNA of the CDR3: TGCAGTGCTAGACTTCAGGCTAGCGGGAGGGCCGGATACGAGCAGTACTTC.

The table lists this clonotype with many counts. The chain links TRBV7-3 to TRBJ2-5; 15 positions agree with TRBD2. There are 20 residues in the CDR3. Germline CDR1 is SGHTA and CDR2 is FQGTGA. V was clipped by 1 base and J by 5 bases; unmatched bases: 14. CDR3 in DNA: TGTGCCAGCAGCTTAAGAGGGGGGGGACTAGCGGGAGGCCCACGGGAGACCCAGTACTTC. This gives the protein CASSLRGGGLAGGPRETQYF.

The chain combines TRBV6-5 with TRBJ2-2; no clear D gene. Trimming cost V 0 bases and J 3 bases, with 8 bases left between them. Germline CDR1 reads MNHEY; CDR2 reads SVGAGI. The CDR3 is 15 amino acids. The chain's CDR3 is CASSYSRDHTGELFF. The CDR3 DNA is TGTGCCAGCAGTTACTCAAGGGATCACACCGGGGAGCTGTTTTTT.

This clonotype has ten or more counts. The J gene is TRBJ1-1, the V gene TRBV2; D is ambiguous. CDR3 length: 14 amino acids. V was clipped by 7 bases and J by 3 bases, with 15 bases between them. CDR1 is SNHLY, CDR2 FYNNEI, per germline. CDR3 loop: CASISGLQHTEAFF. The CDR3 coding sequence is TGTGCCAGCATCTCCGGGCTCCAACACACTGAAGCTTTCTTT.

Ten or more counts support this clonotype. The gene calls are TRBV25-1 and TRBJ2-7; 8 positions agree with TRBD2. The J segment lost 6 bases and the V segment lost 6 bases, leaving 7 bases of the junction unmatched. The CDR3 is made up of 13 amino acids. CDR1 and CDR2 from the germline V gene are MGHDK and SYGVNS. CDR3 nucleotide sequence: TGTGCCAGCAGGTTAGCGGGATCAGGCGAGCAGTACTTC. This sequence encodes CASRLAGSGEQYF.

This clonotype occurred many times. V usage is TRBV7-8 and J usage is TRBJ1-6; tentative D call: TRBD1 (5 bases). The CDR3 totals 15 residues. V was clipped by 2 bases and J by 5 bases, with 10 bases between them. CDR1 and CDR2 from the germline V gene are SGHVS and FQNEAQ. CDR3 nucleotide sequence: TGTGCCAGCAGCTTATCAGGGTTCGATAATTCACCCCTCCACTTT. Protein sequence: CASSLSGFDNSPLHF.

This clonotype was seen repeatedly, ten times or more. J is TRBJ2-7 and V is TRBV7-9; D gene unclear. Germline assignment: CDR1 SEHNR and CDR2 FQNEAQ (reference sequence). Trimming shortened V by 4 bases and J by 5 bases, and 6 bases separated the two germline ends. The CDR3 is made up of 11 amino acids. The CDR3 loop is CASSSSNEQYF. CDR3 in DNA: TGTGCCAGCAGCTCGTCCAACGAGCAGTACTTC.

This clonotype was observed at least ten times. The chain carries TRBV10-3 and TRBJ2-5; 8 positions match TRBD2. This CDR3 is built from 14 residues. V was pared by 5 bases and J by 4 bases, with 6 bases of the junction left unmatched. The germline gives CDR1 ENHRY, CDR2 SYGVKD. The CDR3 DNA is TGTGCCATCAGTTTAGGGACTAGAGGAGAGACCCAGTACTTC. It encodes CAISLGTRGETQYF.

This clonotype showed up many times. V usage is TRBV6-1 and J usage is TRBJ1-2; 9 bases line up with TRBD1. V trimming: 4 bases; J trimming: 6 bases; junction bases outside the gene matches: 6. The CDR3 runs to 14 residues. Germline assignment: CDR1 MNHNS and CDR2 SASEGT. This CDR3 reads CASSAIQGANGYTF. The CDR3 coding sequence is TGTGCCAGCAGTGCCATACAGGGGGCGAATGGCTACACCTTC.

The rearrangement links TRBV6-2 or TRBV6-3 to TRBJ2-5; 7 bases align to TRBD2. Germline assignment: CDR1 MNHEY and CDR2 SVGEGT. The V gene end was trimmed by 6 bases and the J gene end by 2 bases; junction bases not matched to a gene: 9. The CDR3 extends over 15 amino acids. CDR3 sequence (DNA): TGTGCCAGCAGCCCGACCTCTAGCGGACAAGAGACCCAGTACTTC. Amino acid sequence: CASSPTSSGQETQYF.

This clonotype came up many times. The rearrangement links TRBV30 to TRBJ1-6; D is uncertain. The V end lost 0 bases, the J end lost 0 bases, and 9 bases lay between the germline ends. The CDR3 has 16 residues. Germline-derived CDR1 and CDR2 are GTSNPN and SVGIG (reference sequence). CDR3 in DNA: TGTGCCTGGAGTGTCGGTTGGGGCTCCTATAATTCACCCCTCCACTTT. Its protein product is CAWSVGWGSYNSPLHF.

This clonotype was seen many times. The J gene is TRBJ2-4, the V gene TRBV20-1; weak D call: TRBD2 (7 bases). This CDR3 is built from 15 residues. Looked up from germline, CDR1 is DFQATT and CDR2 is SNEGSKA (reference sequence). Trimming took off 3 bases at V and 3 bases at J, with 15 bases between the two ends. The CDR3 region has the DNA TGCAGTGCTAGGGGTGGGGAGGGGGACAAAAACATTCAGTACTTC. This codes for CSARGGEGDKNIQYF.

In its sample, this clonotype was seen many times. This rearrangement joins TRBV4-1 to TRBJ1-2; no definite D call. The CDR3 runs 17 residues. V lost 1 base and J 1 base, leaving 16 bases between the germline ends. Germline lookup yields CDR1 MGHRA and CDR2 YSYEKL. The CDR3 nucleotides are TGCGCCAGCAGCCAAGTTTGGGAAATGCGCGGTAACTATGGCTACACCTTC. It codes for CASSQVWEMRGNYGYTF.

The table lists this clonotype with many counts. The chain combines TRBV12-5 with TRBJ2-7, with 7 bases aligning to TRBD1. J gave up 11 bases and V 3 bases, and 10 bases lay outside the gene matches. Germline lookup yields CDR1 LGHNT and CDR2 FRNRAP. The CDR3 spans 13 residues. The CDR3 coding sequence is TGTGCTAGTGGTTTAAACAGGGGTCTCGCGAAGTACTTC. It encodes CASGLNRGLAKYF.

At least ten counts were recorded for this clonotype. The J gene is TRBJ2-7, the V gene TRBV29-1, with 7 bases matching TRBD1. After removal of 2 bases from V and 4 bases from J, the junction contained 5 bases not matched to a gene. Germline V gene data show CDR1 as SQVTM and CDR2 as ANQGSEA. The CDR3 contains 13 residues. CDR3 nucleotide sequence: TGCAGCGTTGAATGGGGACAGAGTTACGAGCAGTACTTC. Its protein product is CSVEWGQSYEQYF.